The source of this T cell receptor (beta chain) is a study of blood T cells in healthy people across ages. General observations from the study: When set beside aged donors, long-lived donors presented more naive CD4+ cells and higher diversity. There was no known CMV status for donors, so expanded clonotype changes were possibly confounded. Strong correlation was found linking TCR beta diversity to naive T cell percentage.

Details on this clonotype: As yet, its antigen is unknown.

It was with a sample-barcoded 5' primer and a J-beta primer mix that a second PCR of roughly 6 to 12 cycles was run. Each cDNA molecule was tagged by a template-switch adaptor that had 12 random nucleotides. TCRdb used MiXCR to reprocess the 5' RACE reads, holding one entry per CDR3 protein. There are around 990,000 distinct CDR3 sequences in the sample; roughly two fifths occur only once, and 10% to 15% lies in the top ten. Germline CDR1 and CDR2: MNHNY and SVGAGI (reference sequence). J was trimmed by 0 bases and V by 2 bases; bases with no gene match: 3. The CDR3 is 15 residues long. The sequence came from a man aged 18 to 29 in good health. The sample comprised blood. This sequence joins TRBV6-6 and TRBJ1-1; 7 bases line up with TRBD1. The CDR3 nucleotides read TGTGCCAGCAGTTACAGGGGGCGGATGAACACTGAAGCTTTCTTT. Translation gives CASSYRGRMNTEAFF.